The present entry profiles one TCR beta chain with its context. The sample originates from a study of shared clonotypes between healthy human individuals. Study background: Serving as donors were a couple of women and a few men, whose ages spanned 18 to 49.

Data came from immunoSEQ multiplex PCR; TCRdb stores just in-frame clones and leaves some out. The table shows under 1,900,000 clones, with roughly 98.5% occurring only once. Germline V gene data show CDR1 as SEHNR and CDR2 as FQNEAQ (reference sequence). This CDR3 spans 16 amino acids. The V gene lost 4 bases and the J gene lost 0 bases, with 13 bases spanning the gap. What was sequenced was naive CD4+ T cells sorted from blood. Stated subset: CD45RA+ positively selected. The gene calls are TRBV7-9 and TRBJ1-3; D is unclear. The clonotype originates from a young man in good health. In DNA form, the CDR3 reads TGTGCCAGCAGCTCAAAGGCCAGTAGCTCTGGAAACACCATATATTTT. Its translation is CASSSKASSSGNTIYF.